Listed below are T cell receptor beta chains from one sample, sequenced in a study of spatial heterogeneity in lung cancer. TCRdb passed the 5' RACE reads through MiXCR, listing each CDR3 protein once. The data contain tens of thousands of distinct CDR3 sequences, approximately 4.3% of them singletons. This specimen consisted of lung tumor tissue, obtained at surgery. These receptors were collected from a male donor with early-stage non-small cell lung cancer. The CDR3 runs from the conserved cysteine through the conserved F or W. Each record gives: D gene, V gene, J gene, clone size, CDR3 protein, CDR3 DNA. The D gene is left open where the match is weak. A row's size may be missing; if present it is once, few, many or a size class.

TRBD2,TRBV28,TRBJ2-5,few,CASSPGLAQETQYF,TGTGCCAGCAGTCCGGGACTAGCCCAAGAGACCCAGTACTTC
-,TRBV6-5,TRBJ1-5,many,CASSYSKGGSNQPQHF,TGTGCCAGCAGTTACTCGAAGGGGGGTAGCAATCAGCCCCAGCATTTT
-,TRBV15,TRBJ2-5,medium-sized,CATSPGGETQYF,TGTGCCACGAGTCCCGGCGGGGAGACCCAGTACTTC
-,TRBV9,TRBJ2-6,many,CASSSPAANVLTF,TGTGCCAGCTCCTCACCCGCGGCCAACGTCCTGACTTTC
TRBD2,TRBV7-7,TRBJ2-2,many,CASSSSRGFGELFF,TGTGCCAGCAGCTCGTCGCGGGGGTTCGGGGAGCTGTTTTTT
TRBD2,TRBV29-1,TRBJ2-7,many,CSVEAGGGEQYF,TGCAGCGTTGAGGCGGGAGGGGGCGAGCAGTACTTC
-,TRBV7-9,TRBJ2-4,many,CASSLAGIKNIQYF,TGTGCCAGCAGCTTAGCGGGGATCAAAAACATTCAGTACTTC
-,TRBV12-3/TRBV12-4,TRBJ1-4,many,CASSLGWGKLFF,TGTGCCAGCAGTTTGGGGTGGGGGAAACTGTTTTTT
-,TRBV5-1,TRBJ2-1,many,CASSLAREKGNEQFF,TGCGCCAGCAGCTTGGCCAGGGAAAAGGGAAATGAGCAGTTCTTC
TRBD2,TRBV3-1,TRBJ2-5,few,CASSRTTSGGTQYF,TGTGCCAGCAGCCGAACAACTAGCGGGGGGACCCAGTACTTC
TRBD1,TRBV7-2,TRBJ1-5,many,CASRPGQGDGQPQHF,TGTGCCAGCAGACCGGGACAGGGGGATGGTCAGCCCCAGCATTTT
-,TRBV7-6,TRBJ2-3,-,CASRALAGTGADTQYF,TGTGCCAGCAGGGCGTTGGCGGGGACGGGCGCAGATACGCAGTATTTT
TRBD2,TRBV2,TRBJ2-7,many,CASSEALAGVTYEQYF,TGTGCCAGCAGTGAAGCACTAGCGGGGGTAACCTACGAGCAGTACTTC
TRBD1,TRBV6-5,TRBJ1-6,-,CASRADRGLNSPLHF,TGTGCCAGCAGGGCAGACAGGGGGCTTAATTCACCCCTCCACTTT
TRBD1,TRBV6-6,TRBJ1-6,many,CASTRGEGAPYNSPLHF,TGTGCCAGCACTAGGGGGGAGGGGGCCCCCTATAATTCACCCCTCCACTTT
-,TRBV28,TRBJ2-7,many,CASRNIYEQYF,TGTGCCAGCAGGAACATTTACGAGCAGTACTTC
-,TRBV6-5,TRBJ2-2,many,CASRLHPMGTGELFF,TGTGCCAGCAGGCTTCACCCTATGGGAACCGGGGAGCTGTTTTTT
TRBD1,TRBV6-2/TRBV6-3,TRBJ1-6,few,CASSAQGATVSPLHF,TGTGCCAGCAGTGCCCAGGGGGCCACCGTTTCACCCCTCCACTTT
TRBD1,TRBV7-6,TRBJ2-7,few,CASSMGQGGYEQYF,TGTGCCAGCAGCATGGGACAGGGCGGCTACGAGCAGTACTTC
TRBD2,TRBV4-2,TRBJ2-1,many,CASSLLAGGLAYNEQFF,TGTGCCAGCAGCCTACTAGCGGGGGGTTTGGCATACAATGAGCAGTTCTTC
TRBD1,TRBV11-1,TRBJ2-7,-,CASSFGQAYEQYF,TGTGCCAGCAGCTTCGGACAGGCCTACGAGCAGTACTTC
TRBD2,TRBV3-1,TRBJ2-7,many,CASSQLAGGTYEQYF,TGTGCCAGCAGCCAACTAGCGGGGGGCACCTACGAGCAGTACTTC
-,TRBV5-1,TRBJ2-3,many,CASSLGGPLYTDTQYF,TGCGCCAGCAGCTTGGGGGGTCCCCTCTACACAGATACGCAGTATTTT
-,TRBV20-1,TRBJ2-3,many,CSARAQIGTDTQYF,TGCAGTGCTCGAGCACAGATCGGCACAGATACGCAGTATTTT
TRBD1,TRBV7-9,TRBJ1-1,many,CASSYSGGTEAFF,TGTGCCAGCAGCTACTCAGGGGGCACTGAAGCTTTCTTT
-,TRBV7-2,TRBJ1-1,many,CASSFSGLVSEAFF,TGTGCCAGCAGCTTTTCAGGTTTGGTCTCTGAAGCTTTCTTT
TRBD2,TRBV7-2,TRBJ2-1,-,CASSFGGGLGEQFF,TGTGCCAGCAGCTTTGGCGGGGGGCTTGGTGAGCAGTTCTTC
-,TRBV20-1,TRBJ1-3,many,CSASVDSGNTIYF,TGCAGTGCTAGTGTGGACAGTGGAAACACCATATATTTT
-,TRBV7-9,TRBJ2-1,few,CASRPGALNEQFF,TGTGCCAGCAGACCGGGGGCATTAAATGAGCAGTTCTTC
-,TRBV24-1,TRBJ2-5,many,CATSDSDDPETQYF,TGTGCCACCAGTGATTCGGACGATCCAGAGACCCAGTACTTC
-,TRBV7-9,TRBJ2-3,many,CASTVGDTQYF,TGTGCCAGCACCGTTGGAGATACGCAGTATTTT
-,TRBV5-6,TRBJ2-7,many,CASSRYPDNPPPNYEQYF,TGTGCCAGCAGCCGCTATCCGGACAACCCACCTCCGAACTACGAGCAGTACTTC
-,TRBV9,TRBJ1-1,many,CASRAPGEAEAFF,TGTGCCAGCAGGGCCCCAGGGGAGGCTGAAGCTTTCTTT
TRBD1,TRBV5-5,TRBJ2-3,many,CASSLGDRGFDTQYF,TGTGCCAGCAGCTTGGGGGACAGGGGTTTTGATACGCAGTATTTT
-,TRBV18,TRBJ2-1,many,CASSPLTGTSSYNEQFF,TGTGCCAGCTCACCACTCACCGGGACCAGCTCCTACAATGAGCAGTTCTTC
-,TRBV20-1,TRBJ1-1,many,CSARVRTWPGLNTEAFF,TGCAGTGCTAGAGTCCGCACCTGGCCCGGGCTGAACACTGAAGCTTTCTTT
-,TRBV18,TRBJ2-1,many,CASSPPSPGAKNEQFF,TGTGCCAGCTCACCACCGAGTCCGGGAGCAAAGAATGAGCAGTTCTTC
-,TRBV6-5,TRBJ1-4,many,CASSYAGINEKLFF,TGTGCCAGCAGTTACGCGGGGATTAATGAAAAACTGTTTTTT
-,TRBV5-6,TRBJ1-2,many,CASSSPRSYGYTF,TGTGCCAGCAGCTCCCCCCGATCATATGGCTACACCTTC